These 27 T cell receptor beta chains originate from one sample sequenced in a study of T cell responses to AZD1222 COVID-19 vaccine. Clones were read by immunoSEQ multiplex PCR, and TCRdb kept only the in-frame ones, dropping some. Of 95,000 to 150,000 clones detected, about 90% appear once; the ten largest clones hold 5% to 6.5%. The material sequenced was peripheral blood, taken on day 0 of AZD1222 vaccination. The origin of the receptors is an adult in good health.

The chain links TRBV6-1 to TRBJ1-1; D call uncertain. Trimming took 1 base from V and 1 from J, leaving 1 base between them. The CDR3 extends over 12 amino acids. CDR1 MNHNS and CDR2 SASEGT come from the germline V gene. The CDR3 is CASSEGNTEAFF. The CDR3 DNA follows: TGTGCCAGCAGTGAAGGGAACACTGAAGCTTTCTTT.

This rearrangement joins TRBV27 to TRBJ2-1, with 13 positions matching TRBD2. The germline V gene has CDR1 MNHEY and CDR2 SMNVEV (reference sequence). The CDR3 runs 17 residues. Germline trimming cut 0 bases from V and 6 bases from J; bases unmatched to any gene: 5. CDR3 protein: CASSLSVGTSGVNEQFF. The CDR3 DNA is TGTGCCAGCAGTTTATCAGTGGGGACTAGCGGGGTCAATGAGCAGTTCTTC.

This clone was seen once. This chain connects TRBV30 to TRBJ2-3; D uncertain. Germline CDR1 GTSNPN, CDR2 SVGIG (reference sequence). Trimming stripped 0 bases from V and 1 base from J, with 11 bases between. The CDR3 is 15 amino acids. The DNA for the CDR3 is TGTGCCTGGAGTGTGTGGGTATCGGGCACAGATACGCAGTATTTT. Translated: CAWSVWVSGTDTQYF.

The J gene is TRBJ2-3, the V gene TRBV12-3 or TRBV12-4; D is possibly TRBD1 (6 bases). V lost 3 bases and J 7 bases, leaving 11 bases between the germline ends. The CDR3 covers 13 residues. The CDR3 DNA reads as TGTGCCAGCAGTTTGAGGGACAAATATACGCAGTATTTT. Translated: CASSLRDKYTQYF.

The chain carries TRBV27 and TRBJ2-2, with D perhaps assigned TRBD1 or TRBD2 (5 bases each). The germline CDR1 and CDR2 sequences are MNHEY and SMNVEV (reference sequence). Trimming took 5 bases from V and 5 from J, leaving 9 bases between them. The CDR3 covers 13 residues. The CDR3 sequence is CASSDWGTGELFF. DNA of the CDR3: TGTGCCAGCAGTGACTGGGGGACCGGGGAGCTGTTTTTT.

The gene calls are TRBV19 and TRBJ1-2; D is undetermined. CDR1 and CDR2 from the germline V gene are LNHDA and SQIVND (reference sequence). The CDR3 runs 18 residues. Trimming took off 7 bases at V and 5 bases at J, with 29 bases between the two ends. The CDR3 spells CASTPSSRPSPSRYGYTF. CDR3 nucleotide sequence: TGTGCCAGTACCCCTTCTTCGCGCCCATCCCCGTCGAGGTATGGCTACACCTTC.

CDR3 region: CASSLLAGGPNEQYF. CDR3 DNA sequence: TGTGCCAGCAGTTTACTCGCGGGAGGGCCAAACGAGCAGTACTTC. This chain links TRBV28 with TRBJ2-7, with TRBD2 matching over 9 bases. Germline V gene sequence: CDR1 MDHEN, CDR2 SYDVKM. With 2 bases clipped from V and 5 bases from J, the junction kept 7 bases outside the gene matches. The CDR3 sequence is 15 residues long.

The chain links TRBV3-1 (or the pseudogene TRBV3-2) to TRBJ1-2, with 11 bases lining up with TRBD1. Germline V CDR1 and CDR2: LGHDT, YNNKEL (reference sequence). V lost 5 bases, J lost 4 bases, and 6 bases stayed unmatched. The CDR3 has 15 amino acids. CDR3 residues: CASSSGQGETYGYTF. Here the CDR3 DNA reads TGTGCCAGCAGCTCGGGACAGGGGGAGACCTATGGCTACACCTTC.

This chain joins TRBV19 and TRBJ1-1; D is ambiguous. CDR1 is LNHDA and CDR2 is SQIVND in the germline V gene (reference sequence). This CDR3 spans 14 amino acids. V dropped 3 bases and J dropped 1 base, with 9 bases sitting between them. The chain's CDR3 is CASSMRHRNTEAFF. The CDR3 coding sequence is TGTGCCAGTAGTATGAGACACCGGAACACTGAAGCTTTCTTT.

The rearrangement uses TRBV12-3 or TRBV12-4 and TRBJ1-1; tentative D call: TRBD1 (6 bases). This CDR3 has 13 residues. V was pared by 3 bases and J by 11 bases, with 16 bases between. The CDR3 spells CASSFRGGGQAFF. The CDR3 region has the DNA TGTGCCAGCAGTTTTAGAGGAGGGGGGCAGGCTTTCTTT.

The CDR3: CASTGTGIYEQYF. CDR3 bases: TGCGCCAGCACCGGGACTGGAATCTACGAGCAGTACTTC. This chain connects TRBV10-2 to TRBJ2-7, with D tentatively TRBD2 (6 bases). The germline V gene has CDR1 WSHSY and CDR2 SAAADI. The CDR3 consists of 13 residues. Trimming cost V 7 bases and J 3 bases, with 13 bases left between them.

The chain is built from TRBV5-1 and TRBJ2-5; D may be TRBD1 (6 bases). The CDR3 consists of 15 residues. From germline, CDR1 is SGHRS and CDR2 YFSETQ. Trimming removed 3 bases from V and 3 bases from J, with 15 bases in between. CDR3 bases: TGCGCCAGCAGCTACCCCGACAGGCCCGAAGAGACCCAGTACTTC. This encodes CASSYPDRPEETQYF.

Details on this clone: Other DNA sequences in this specimen translate into the identical CDR3. The chain employs TRBV29-1 and TRBJ1-2; D is unclear. V was cut by 6 bases and J by 2 bases, with 7 bases left in between. Per the germline V gene, CDR1 is SQVTM and CDR2 is ANQGSEA. The CDR3 is made up of 11 amino acids. CDR3 DNA sequence: TGCAGCGTCGGCGGAAACTATGGCTACACCTTC. This encodes CSVGGNYGYTF.

The chain carries TRBV7-9 and TRBJ2-2, with 9 bases identical to TRBD1. The CDR3 contains 17 residues. Trimming at V came to 5 bases and at J to 4 bases, leaving 11 bases not matched to a gene. In germline, CDR1 is SEHNR, CDR2 FQNEAQ (reference sequence). The CDR3 DNA reads as TGTGCCAGCAGCCAAGGAACCGGGACAGGGCTCACCGGGGAGCTGTTTTTT. The encoded protein is CASSQGTGTGLTGELFF.

This chain links TRBV19 with TRBJ1-2, with unresolved D. The CDR3 is 13 residues long. In germline, CDR1 is LNHDA, CDR2 SQIVND (reference sequence). V was cut by 6 bases and J by 0 bases, with 8 bases left in between. In nucleotides, the CDR3 is TGTGCCAGTAGAACCACAGCTAACTATGGCTACACCTTC. It is translated as CASRTTANYGYTF. The full variable domain, its missing parts supplied by reference TRBV19 and TRBJ1-2, is DGGITQSPKYLFRKEGQNVTLSCEQNLNHDAMYWYRQDPGQGLRLIYYSQIVNDFQKGDIAEGYSVSREKKESFPLTVTSAQKNPTAFYLCASRTTANYGYTFGSGTRLTVV.

V is TRBV9 and J is TRBJ2-7; no reliable D call. The CDR3 consists of 16 residues. Trimming took off 0 bases at V and 1 base at J, with 14 bases between the two ends. Germline V gene lookup returns CDR1 SGDLS and CDR2 YYNGEE. The CDR3 loop reads CASSVGPFEGSYEQYF. The CDR3 DNA is TGTGCCAGCAGCGTAGGCCCCTTTGAAGGGTCCTACGAGCAGTACTTC. Filled out from reference TRBV9 and TRBJ2-7, the complete variable domain reads DSGVTQTPKHLITATGQRVTLRCSPRSGDLSVYWYQQSLDQGLQFLIQYYNGEERAKGNILERFSAQQFPDLHSELNLSSLELGDSALYFCASSVGPFEGSYEQYFGPGTRLTVT.

This clone was counted once. The chain has TRBV30 and TRBJ1-2; TRBD1 might be the D (5 bases). The germline V and J ends were trimmed by 4 bases and 2 bases, with 11 bases remaining between them. The length of the CDR3 is 13 residues. CDR1 is GTSNPN, CDR2 SVGIG, per germline (reference sequence). The CDR3 nucleotides are TGTGCCTGGATCGACAGTCCAAACTATGGCTACACCTTC. Amino acids: CAWIDSPNYGYTF.

The V gene is TRBV5-6, the J gene TRBJ2-3; 8 bases agree with TRBD2. Germline values: CDR1 SGHDT, CDR2 YYEEEE. V was pared by 2 bases and J by 4 bases, with 6 bases of the junction left unmatched. The CDR3 runs 15 residues. The DNA for the CDR3 is TGTGCCAGCAGCTTTGGGGGACTAGTGGCAGATACGCAGTATTTT. Translated, it gives CASSFGGLVADTQYF.

This chain links TRBV2 with TRBJ2-7, with 8 bases lining up with TRBD1. V lost 3 bases, J lost 4 bases, and 11 bases stayed unmatched. This CDR3 comprises 16 residues. Germline assignment: CDR1 SNHLY and CDR2 FYNNEI. CDR3 coding DNA: TGTGCCAGCAGTGACGCCTCAGGGGGCGCATTTTACGAGCAGTACTTC. Translated, it gives CASSDASGGAFYEQYF.

The chain joins TRBV27 to TRBJ1-2; D not resolved. Trimming pared 8 bases from V and 4 bases from J, leaving 8 bases between. Germline lookup yields CDR1 MNHEY and CDR2 SMNVEV (reference sequence). The CDR3 has 11 amino acids. The CDR3 nucleotides read TGTGCCAGCGGCCAGCTCTATGGCTACACCTTC. Translation gives CASGQLYGYTF.

The chain employs TRBV4-2 and TRBJ1-2; no definite D call. Trimming shortened V by 0 bases and J by 8 bases, and 10 bases separated the two germline ends. Germline V gives CDR1 LGHNA, CDR2 YNFKEQ. This CDR3 is built from 13 residues. In nucleotides, the CDR3 is TGTGCCAGCAGCCAAGACTTGCGAAGCGGCTACACCTTC. It yields the protein CASSQDLRSGYTF.

V gene TRBV20-1 combines with J gene TRBJ1-2; D is ambiguous. The CDR3 extends over 13 amino acids. Trimming took 3 bases from V and 8 from J, leaving 16 bases between them. From germline, CDR1 is DFQATT and CDR2 SNEGSKA (reference sequence). CDR3 in amino acids: CSASVPGVYGYTF. The CDR3 coding sequence is TGCAGTGCTAGTGTCCCCGGGGTTTACGGCTACACCTTC.

The V gene is TRBV29-1, the J gene TRBJ1-1; perhaps TRBD1 as D (5 bases). The CDR3 contains 12 residues. Per germline, CDR1 SQVTM and CDR2 ANQGSEA. V lost 2 bases and J lost 1, with 5 bases in between. CDR3 sequence: CSVEQGNTEAFF. For the CDR3, the DNA is TGCAGCGTTGAACAGGGGAACACTGAAGCTTTCTTT.

In this sample, this clone turned up once. The chain couples TRBV5-6 to TRBJ2-1, with 14 nucleotides matching TRBD2. The CDR3 has 17 residues. The germline V gene has CDR1 SGHDT and CDR2 YYEEEE. The V gene end was trimmed by 4 bases and the J gene end by 3 bases; junction bases not matched to a gene: 6. The CDR3 DNA reads as TGTGCCAGCAGCGCAGGACTAGCGGGAGGTCTCTACAATGAGCAGTTCTTC. Translating it yields CASSAGLAGGLYNEQFF.

This clone was seen only once. This chain uses TRBV6-5 with TRBJ2-5; 7 nucleotides align to TRBD1. The CDR3 has 14 residues. Germline V CDR1 and CDR2: MNHEY, SVGAGI. The junction had 5 bases not matched to a gene; V was cut back by 7 bases and J by 0 bases. The CDR3 DNA reads TGTGCCAGCACTAGACAGGGACACCAAGAGACCCAGTACTTC. Translating gives CASTRQGHQETQYF.

The V gene is TRBV18, the J gene TRBJ1-1, with D possibly being TRBD1 (6 bases). Germline-derived CDR1 and CDR2 are KGHSH and LQKENI. This CDR3 comprises 16 residues. Trimming removed 1 base from V and 5 bases from J, with 17 bases in between. The CDR3 coding sequence is TGTGCCAGCTCACCACTCCCGGGACATAGTCGAACTGAAGCTTTCTTT. It specifies CASSPLPGHSRTEAFF.

This clone was recorded once. The rearrangement joins TRBV15 to TRBJ1-5; D is uncertain. CDR1 and CDR2 from the germline V gene are LNHNV and YYDKDF (reference sequence). Trimming pared 0 bases from V and 2 bases from J, leaving 8 bases between. The CDR3 extends over 15 amino acids. For the CDR3, the DNA is TGTGCCACCAGCAGAGATCAAAACGGCAATCAGCCCCAGCATTTT. Amino acid sequence: CATSRDQNGNQPQHF.